The T cell receptor (beta chain) described here comes from a study of T cell responses to AZD1222 COVID-19 vaccine. The study, taken as a whole, reports: In a largely white British group with more females than males, clonal diversity was possibly underestimated. CD4 TCRs linked to vaccination spanned spike, dominating at 160-218 and 743-854.

This clone was seen only a few times. Its antigen is not identified. Only in-frame clones appear in the TCRdb table, and some are missing; sequencing was by immunoSEQ multiplex PCR. The repertoire includes 84,000 or so clones, approximately 89% of them detected once, and 2% to 2.5% sits in the top ten. The length of the CDR3 is 12 residues. With 2 bases removed from V and 0 bases from J, the gap between germline ends came to 1 base. The receptor was derived from an adult in good health. V and J are TRBV12-3 or TRBV12-4 and TRBJ1-2; D ambiguous. Here the sequenced sample was peripheral blood, taken on day 0 of AZD1222 vaccination. CDR3 amino acids: CASSLTNYGYTF. CDR3 nucleotide sequence: TGTGCCAGCAGTTTAACTAACTATGGCTACACCTTC.